This T cell receptor beta chain was sequenced in a study of T cell responses to AZD1222 COVID-19 vaccine. V dropped 3 bases and J dropped 3; count of bases not matched to a gene: 4. The CDR3 has 16 amino acids. From germline, CDR1 is MGHRA and CDR2 YSYEKL. Using immunoSEQ multiplex PCR, the repertoire was profiled, and TCRdb retains in-frame clones only, with some absent. The sample records 200,000 to 250,000 clones, about 94% being singletons. This chain links TRBV4-1 with TRBJ2-7; 14 bases map to TRBD2. This specimen was peripheral blood, taken 28 days after the second dose of the MenACWY control vaccine. The TCR comes from an adult who received the MenACWY meningococcal vaccine as a control. In DNA, the CDR3 is TGCGCCAGCAGCCAGGGGACTAGCGGGAGTCGCTACGAGCAGTACTTC. It encodes CASSQGTSGSRYEQYF.